This T cell receptor (beta chain) comes out of a study of CD8+CD57+ T cells in acquired aplastic anemia. On the study more broadly: The study obtained an average of around 2.9 ug of DNA from sorted CD4+ and CD8+ cells. Mean read depth for CD4+ cells from healthy donors was around 9.9 million.

The use of genomic DNA as template underpinned the TCR beta VDJ and CDR3 profiling. TCRdb called the reads again in MiXCR, with one record for every CDR3 protein. The sample has about 180,000 distinct CDR3 sequences; just over 45% are singletons. Comments on this clonotype: The antigen is undetermined.

The CDR3 consists of 13 residues. V gave up 6 bases and J gave up 5 bases, with 13 bases separating them. Germline assignment: CDR1 ENHRY and CDR2 SYGVKD. General study findings and limits: CD8+ Simpson's diversity did not differ significantly between patients and controls.

This sequence originates from a human donor in good health. The chain has TRBV10-3 and TRBJ1-1; a possible D gene is TRBD1 (6 bases). What was sequenced was sorted CD4+, CD8+, or CD8+CD57+ T cells (not recorded which) from PBMCs. CDR3 DNA sequence: TGTGCCATCAGCACAGGGCTCGATACTGAAGCTTTCTTT. This sequence encodes CAISTGLDTEAFF.